This T cell receptor (beta chain) is drawn from a study of T cell clonotyping in hematopoietic cell transplantation. About the study: Pretransplant recipient samples were taken after cytoreduction. Broader study findings: No sorting was done, leaving CD4 and CD8 contributions mixed. At the given depth, recipient repertoires were over 95% de novo clonotypes. Pathologically expanded recipient clonotypes increased progressively from day 30 to day 180 as diversity fell.

Time point indicated: recipient sample about 28 days before transplant, after cytoreduction. Unmatched junction bases numbered 6, after V lost 5 bases and J lost 1 base. The CDR3 loop spans 16 amino acids. CDR1 is SEHNR and CDR2 is FQNEAQ in the germline V gene (reference sequence). As to this clone: What it recognizes is unknown.

Here immunoSEQ multiplex PCR was the method, and the copy in TCRdb shows in-frame clones only, minus some. Of 26,000 or so clones in the sample, approximately 77% were seen once. This TCR derives from a middle-aged man with acute myeloid leukemia. Some clones in this sample may be carry-over from other donors' samples. The sequencing used peripheral blood mononuclear cells, collected before stem cell transplant. This rearrangement joins TRBV7-9 to TRBJ1-5; TRBD1 aligns across 9 bases. The CDR3 DNA reads TGTGCCAGCAGCCCTGACAGGGGGACGAGCAATCAGCCCCAGCATTTT. Translating it yields CASSPDRGTSNQPQHF.